This T cell receptor (beta chain) came from a study of CD8 T cells in Susac syndrome. CD8+ and CD4+ T cells were negatively isolated; TEMRA cells were FACS-enriched. Germline lookup yields CDR1 SEHNR and CDR2 FQNEAQ (reference sequence). The V end was cut by 5 bases, the J end by 7 bases, with 15 bases between. This CDR3 is built from 14 residues. Reverse transcription of about 0.5 to 1 ug RNA used random hexamers. A single record per CDR3 protein comes from TCRdb applying MiXCR to the immunoSEQ multiplex PCR reads. The sample lists 250,000 to 300,000 distinct CDR3 sequences; roughly 85% were seen once.

The rearrangement uses TRBV7-9 and TRBJ1-5; D is unresolved. This sequence was found in a human donor with multiple sclerosis. Sequenced sample: CD8+ T cells from PBMCs. DNA of the CDR3: TGTGCCAGCAGCAACAACCCCTCAAGGCAGCCCCAGCATTTT. Protein product: CASSNNPSRQPQHF.